This is a list of T cell receptor beta chains from one sample in a study of blood T cells in healthy people across ages. TCRdb recomputed calls from the 5' RACE reads with MiXCR, one row per CDR3 protein. The sample lists some 760,000 distinct CDR3 sequences, roughly 25% occurring once. These sequences were also reported in another study, on T cells of mothers and their children.

The sample was blood. Receptors were obtained from a boy younger than 18 in good health. The CDR3 runs from the conserved cysteine through the conserved F or W. The order of the fields is D gene, V gene, clone size, J gene, CDR3 DNA, CDR3 protein. The D gene is left open where the match is weak. Size is stated for part of the rows, as once, few or many counts, or as a class when the clone is expanded.

-	TRBV5-5	-	TRBJ2-4	TGTGCCAGCAGCTTGGTGCCCTCCCAAGGAGCCAAAGACATTCAGTACTTC	CASSLVPSQGAKDIQYF
-	TRBV4-1	-	TRBJ1-4	TGCGCCAGCAGCCATTCCGGTTCTAATGAAAAACTGTTTTTT	CASSHSGSNEKLFF
-	TRBV7-2	once	TRBJ2-5	TGTGCCAGCAGCTTAGCTCGAAGAACTACAGAGACCCAGTACTTC	CASSLARRTTETQYF
TRBD2	TRBV11-2	few	TRBJ2-5	TGTGCCAGCAGCTTAGAACTAGCGGGAGGGTTCCAAGAGACCCAGTACTTC	CASSLELAGGFQETQYF
TRBD2	TRBV5-1	few	TRBJ2-1	TGCGCCAGCAGCTTGGTGGGACTAATCAATGAGCAGTTCTTC	CASSLVGLINEQFF
-	TRBV5-8	few	TRBJ2-7	TGTGCCAGCAGCACCCGTTGGGGGATGGGCGAGCAGTACTTC	CASSTRWGMGEQYF
TRBD2	TRBV18	-	TRBJ2-5	TGTGCCAGCTCACGCCTGACTAGCGGGCCCTCCGCGACCCAGTACTTC	CASSRLTSGPSATQYF
-	TRBV2	-	TRBJ1-4	TGTACCAGCAGTGAAGCTGAAAAACTGCTTTTT	CTSSEAEKLLF
-	TRBV12-3/TRBV12-4	-	TRBJ1-6	TGTGCCAGCAGTTTCGGCTACACCCTCCACTTT	CASSFGYTLHF
-	TRBV5-1	-	TRBJ2-7	TGCGCCAGCAGCCTCCACGACAGAACCTACGAGCAGTACTTC	CASSLHDRTYEQYF
-	TRBV6-5	few	TRBJ2-2	TGTGCCAGCAGTTTAGATCCCCGGGTCACCGGGGAGCTGTTTTTT	CASSLDPRVTGELFF
-	TRBV7-9	-	TRBJ2-1	TGTGCCAGCAGGGGTTACCATGGTGGCGCTAATGAGCAGTTCTTC	CASRGYHGGANEQFF
-	TRBV5-6	-	TRBJ2-7	TGTGCCAGCAGCTCTTTTACAGGGCCCCACAGCTCCTACGAGCAGTACTTC	CASSSFTGPHSSYEQYF
TRBD2	TRBV5-1	-	TRBJ2-5	TGCGCCAGCAGCCCCGGACTAGCGGGAGGGGTTAAAGAGACCCAGTACTTC	CASSPGLAGGVKETQYF
TRBD1	TRBV10-3	few	TRBJ1-5	TGTGCCATCACAGGGGGATGGGATCAGCCCCAGCATTTT	CAITGGWDQPQHF
TRBD2	TRBV7-3	few	TRBJ2-5	TGTGCCAGCAGCCTATCCCCGGGACTACAAGAGACCCAGTACTTC	CASSLSPGLQETQYF
TRBD1	TRBV29-1	few	TRBJ2-5	TGCAGCGTCCACCACAGGGGAGAAAGAGAGACCCAGTACTTC	CSVHHRGERETQYF
-	TRBV6-2/TRBV6-3	-	TRBJ2-3	TGTGCCAGCAGTCCTGATAAAGACTCAGCCGCAGATACGCAGTATTTT	CASSPDKDSAADTQYF
-	TRBV28	-	TRBJ2-7	TGTGCCAGCAGTTTCCCCCCGAGGGAGTCTTCCTACGAGCAGTACTTC	CASSFPPRESSYEQYF
TRBD2	TRBV2	few	TRBJ2-3	TGTGCCAGCAGTGACCGGGGGGTAGGCACAGATACGCAGTATTTT	CASSDRGVGTDTQYF
TRBD2	TRBV3-1	-	TRBJ2-1	TGTGCCAGCAGCCTCTACACTAGCGGGAGCAATGAGCAGTTCTTC	CASSLYTSGSNEQFF
-	TRBV9	few	TRBJ2-7	TGTGCCAGCAGCGCGCATACAGGATCGGAATCGCAGTACTTC	CASSAHTGSESQYF
-	TRBV29-1	few	TRBJ2-5	TGCAGCGGGCTCATCGAGACCCAGTACTTC	CSGLIETQYF
-	TRBV27	-	TRBJ2-5	TGTGCCAGCAGTTTTTCGGGGTTTGGGGAGACCCAGTACTTC	CASSFSGFGETQYF
-	TRBV5-1	-	TRBJ2-5	TGCGCCAGCAGCTTGGTCAGGGCCGGGGGGACCCAGTACTTC	CASSLVRAGGTQYF
-	TRBV10-1	-	TRBJ1-5	TGCGCCAGCTGGCAGGGTTGTCAGCCCCAGCATTTT	CASWQGCQPQHF
-	TRBV4-1	-	TRBJ2-5	TGCGCCAGCAGCTTTCCGGAGGGGGCAGAGACCCAGTACTTC	CASSFPEGAETQYF
TRBD1	TRBV7-2	-	TRBJ2-1	TGTGCCAGCACCCCAGGGGGCTTCATACAAAGTGAGCAGTTCTTC	CASTPGGFIQSEQFF
TRBD2	TRBV5-6	few	TRBJ2-1	TGTGCCAGCAGCTTGGGGTGGCTAGCGGGAGTCAATGAGCAGTTCTTC	CASSLGWLAGVNEQFF
-	TRBV10-3	-	TRBJ1-2	TGTGCCATCAGTGAGGGGTATATAGTCGATGGCTACACCTTC	CAISEGYIVDGYTF
-	TRBV2	-	TRBJ1-5	TGTGCCAGCAGTGTATATAGCAATCAGCCCCAGCATTTT	CASSVYSNQPQHF
-	TRBV20-1	few	TRBJ2-5	TGCAGTGCTAGAGGATTGGGGGCGGAGACCCAGTACTTC	CSARGLGAETQYF
-	TRBV29-1	few	TRBJ2-1	TGCAGCGTTGGTCCCTCTAGCGCCTTTGGCGATGAGCAGTTCTTC	CSVGPSSAFGDEQFF
-	TRBV3-1	many	TRBJ2-7	TGTGCCAGCAGCCAGAGGTACGAGCAGTACTTC	CASSQRYEQYF
-	TRBV6-2/TRBV6-3	-	TRBJ1-1	TGTGCCAGCAGTTACTCGGATCCGGCGCTGGCTTTCTTT	CASSYSDPALAFF
TRBD1	TRBV3-1	few	TRBJ2-1	TGTGCCAGCAGCCCCCGGACAGGGTGGCATGAGCAGTTCTTC	CASSPRTGWHEQFF
-	TRBV29-1	-	TRBJ1-1	TGCAGCACGAGTTATACAGTGAACACTGAAGCTTTCTTT	CSTSYTVNTEAFF
-	TRBV12-3/TRBV12-4	few	TRBJ1-1	TGTGCCAGCAACCCGACAGGCTTGAACACTGAAGCTTTCTTT	CASNPTGLNTEAFF
TRBD1	TRBV12-3/TRBV12-4	few	TRBJ1-1	TGTGCCAGCAGTTTACCCCGGGACAGTCCCCAAGTTAGTAGAGCTTTCTTT	CASSLPRDSPQVSRAFF
-	TRBV20-1	few	TRBJ2-3	TGCAGTGCCCTCAGGACAGCTACTAGCACAGATACGCAGTATTTT	CSALRTATSTDTQYF